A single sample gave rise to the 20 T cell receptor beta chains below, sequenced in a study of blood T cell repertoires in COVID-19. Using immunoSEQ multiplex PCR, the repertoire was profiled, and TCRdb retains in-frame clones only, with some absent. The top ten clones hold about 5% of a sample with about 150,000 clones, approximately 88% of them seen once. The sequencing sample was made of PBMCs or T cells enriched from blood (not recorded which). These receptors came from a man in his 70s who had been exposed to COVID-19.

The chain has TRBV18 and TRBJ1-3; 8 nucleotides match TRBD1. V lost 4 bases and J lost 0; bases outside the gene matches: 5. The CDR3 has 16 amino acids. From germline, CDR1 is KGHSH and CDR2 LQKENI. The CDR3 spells CASSQGTGDSGNTIYF. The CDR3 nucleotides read TGTGCCAGCTCACAGGGGACAGGCGACTCTGGAAACACCATATATTTT.

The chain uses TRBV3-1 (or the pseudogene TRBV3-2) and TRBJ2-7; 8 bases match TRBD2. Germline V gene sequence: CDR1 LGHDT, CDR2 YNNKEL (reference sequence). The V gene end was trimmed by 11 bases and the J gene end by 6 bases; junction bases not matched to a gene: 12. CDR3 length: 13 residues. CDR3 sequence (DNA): TGTGCCTCGGGGGGACTAGAACGTGCCGAGCAGTACTTC. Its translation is CASGGLERAEQYF.

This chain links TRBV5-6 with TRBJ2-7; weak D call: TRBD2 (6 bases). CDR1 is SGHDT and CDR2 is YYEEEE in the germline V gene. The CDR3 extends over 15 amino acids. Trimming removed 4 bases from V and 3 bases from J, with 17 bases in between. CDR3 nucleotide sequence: TGTGCCAGCAGCCAAGCGGAGATGGGGGGCTACGAGCAGTACTTC. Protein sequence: CASSQAEMGGYEQYF.

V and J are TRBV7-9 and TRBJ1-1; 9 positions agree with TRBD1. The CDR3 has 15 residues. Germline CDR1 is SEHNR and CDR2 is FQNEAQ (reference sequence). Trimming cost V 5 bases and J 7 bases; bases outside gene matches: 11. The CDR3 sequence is CASSPNRGPNYEAFF. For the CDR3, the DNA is TGTGCCAGCAGCCCCAACAGGGGGCCAAACTATGAAGCTTTCTTT.

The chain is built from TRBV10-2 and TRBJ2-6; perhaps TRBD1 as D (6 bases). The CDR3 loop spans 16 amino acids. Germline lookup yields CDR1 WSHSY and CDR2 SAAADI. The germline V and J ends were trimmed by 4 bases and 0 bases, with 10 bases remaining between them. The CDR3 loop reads CASSATGSSGANVLTF. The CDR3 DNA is TGCGCCAGCAGTGCAACAGGGAGCTCTGGGGCCAACGTCCTGACTTTC.

The CDR3 region is CASSYSTGQCFF. The DNA of the CDR3 is TGTGCCAGCAGTTACTCGACCGGACAATGTTTCTTC. V is TRBV6-2 or TRBV6-3 and J is TRBJ2-1; D may be TRBD1 (5 bases). Between the trimmed V and J ends, which lost 0 bases and 16 bases, there was a span of 13 bases. This CDR3 contains 12 residues. The germline CDR1 and CDR2 sequences are MNHEY and SVGEGT.

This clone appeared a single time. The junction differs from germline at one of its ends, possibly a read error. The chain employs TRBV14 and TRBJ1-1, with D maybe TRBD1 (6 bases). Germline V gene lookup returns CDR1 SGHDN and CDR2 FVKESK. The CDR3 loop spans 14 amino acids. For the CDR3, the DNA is TGTGCCAGCAACCAACTGGGGGCGACCACTGAAGCTTTCTTT. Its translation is CASNQLGATTEAFF.

CDR3 in amino acids: CASSGGTGESEAFF. The CDR3 bases are TGTGCCAGCAGTGGTGGTACAGGGGAATCTGAAGCTTTCTTT. V usage is TRBV6-4 and J usage is TRBJ1-1, with 7 bases fitting TRBD1. The CDR3 consists of 14 residues. The V and J ends lost 4 bases and 6 bases, in that order; junction bases with no gene match: 8. CDR1 is MRHNA, CDR2 SNTAGT, per germline.

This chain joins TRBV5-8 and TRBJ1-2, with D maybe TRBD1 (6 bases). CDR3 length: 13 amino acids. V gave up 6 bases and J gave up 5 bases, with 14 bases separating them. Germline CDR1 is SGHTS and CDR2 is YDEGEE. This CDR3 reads CASNSGGRYGYTF. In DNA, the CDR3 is TGTGCCAGCAACTCGGGGGGGCGGTATGGCTACACCTTC.

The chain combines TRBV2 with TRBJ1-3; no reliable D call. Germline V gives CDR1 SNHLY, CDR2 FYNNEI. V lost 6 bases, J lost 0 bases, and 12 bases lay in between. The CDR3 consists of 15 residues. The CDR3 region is CASSRVQNSGNTIYF. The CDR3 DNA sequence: TGTGCCAGCAGCCGGGTCCAGAACTCTGGAAACACCATATATTTT. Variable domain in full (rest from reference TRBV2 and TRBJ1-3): EPEVTQTPSHQVTQMGQEVILRCVPISNHLYFYWYRQILGQKVEFLVSFYNNEISEKSEIFDDQFSVERPDGSNFTLKIRSTKLEDSAMYFCASSRVQNSGNTIYFGEGSWLTVV.

Here the CDR3 reads CASTPDRGRANYGYTF. The CDR3 region has the DNA TGTGCCAGCACCCCCGACAGGGGGAGAGCTAACTATGGCTACACCTTC. The J gene is TRBJ1-2, the V gene TRBV28; 9 bases agree with TRBD1. V trimming: 7 bases; J trimming: 0 bases; junction bases outside the gene matches: 9. Germline V CDR1 and CDR2: MDHEN, SYDVKM. This CDR3 has 16 residues.

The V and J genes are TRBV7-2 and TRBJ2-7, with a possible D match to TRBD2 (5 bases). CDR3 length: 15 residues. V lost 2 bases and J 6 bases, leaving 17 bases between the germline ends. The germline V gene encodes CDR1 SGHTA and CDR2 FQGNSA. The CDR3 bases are TGTGCCAGCAGCTTAAAACTAACTCGCGCGGGCGAGCAGTACTTC. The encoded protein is CASSLKLTRAGEQYF.

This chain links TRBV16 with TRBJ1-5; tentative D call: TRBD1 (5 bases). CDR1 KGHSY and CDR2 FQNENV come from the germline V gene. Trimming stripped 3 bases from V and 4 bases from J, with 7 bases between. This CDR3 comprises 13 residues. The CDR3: CASSQGGNQPQHF. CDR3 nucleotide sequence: TGTGCCAGCAGCCAGGGGGGGAATCAGCCCCAGCATTTT. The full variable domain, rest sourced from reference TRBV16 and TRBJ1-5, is GEEVAQTPKHLVRGEGQKAKLYCAPIKGHSYVFWYQQVLKNEFKFLISFQNENVFDETGMPKERFSAKCLPNSPCSLEIQATKLEDSAVYFCASSQGGNQPQHFGDGTRLSIL.

The DNA of the CDR3 is TGTGCCAGCAGCTACCGACAGTTTTCCGGCTACACCTTC. Residues: CASSYRQFSGYTF. The chain recombines TRBV7-9 with TRBJ1-2, with TRBD1 as a possible D gene (5 bases). V gave up 4 bases and J gave up 8 bases, with 14 bases separating them. CDR1 is SEHNR and CDR2 is FQNEAQ in the germline V gene (reference sequence). This CDR3 has 13 residues. Full variable domain (remainder filled in from reference TRBV7-9 and TRBJ1-2): DTGVSQNPRHKITKRGQNVTFRCDPISEHNRLYWYRQTLGQGPEFLTYFQNEAQLEKSRLLSDRFSAERPKGSFSTLEIQRTEQGDSAMYLCASSYRQFSGYTFGSGTRLTVV.

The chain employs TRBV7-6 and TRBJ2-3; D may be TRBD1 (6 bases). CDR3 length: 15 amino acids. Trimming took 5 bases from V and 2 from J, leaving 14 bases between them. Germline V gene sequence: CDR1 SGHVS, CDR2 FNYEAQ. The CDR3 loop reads CASSPRWTDTDTQYF. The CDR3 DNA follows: TGTGCCAGCAGCCCACGATGGACAGACACAGATACGCAGTATTTT.

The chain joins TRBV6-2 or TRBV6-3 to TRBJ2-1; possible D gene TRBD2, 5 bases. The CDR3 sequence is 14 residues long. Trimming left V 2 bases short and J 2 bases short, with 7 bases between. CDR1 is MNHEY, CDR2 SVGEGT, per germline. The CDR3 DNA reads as TGTGCCAGCAGTTACCCCGGGGCCTACAATGAGCAGTTCTTC. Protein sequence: CASSYPGAYNEQFF.

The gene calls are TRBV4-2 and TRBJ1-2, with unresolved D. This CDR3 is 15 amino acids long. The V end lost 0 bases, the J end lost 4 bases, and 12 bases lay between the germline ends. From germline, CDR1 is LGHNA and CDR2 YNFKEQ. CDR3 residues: CASSQEAAASYGYTF. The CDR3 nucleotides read TGTGCCAGCAGCCAAGAGGCTGCGGCTAGCTATGGCTACACCTTC.

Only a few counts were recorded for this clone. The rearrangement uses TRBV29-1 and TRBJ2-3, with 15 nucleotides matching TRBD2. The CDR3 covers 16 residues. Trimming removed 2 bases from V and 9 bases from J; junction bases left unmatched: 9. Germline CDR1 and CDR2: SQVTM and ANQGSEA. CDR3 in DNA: TGCAGCGTTGAACCTTCAAAGGGACTAGCGGGAGGCACGCAGTATTTT. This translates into CSVEPSKGLAGGTQYF.

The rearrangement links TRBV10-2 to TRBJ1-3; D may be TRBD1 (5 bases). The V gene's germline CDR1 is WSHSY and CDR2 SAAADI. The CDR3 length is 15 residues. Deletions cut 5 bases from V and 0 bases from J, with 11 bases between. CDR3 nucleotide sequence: TGCGCCAGCAGTCCAGACAGATTCTCTGGAAACACCATATATTTT. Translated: CASSPDRFSGNTIYF.

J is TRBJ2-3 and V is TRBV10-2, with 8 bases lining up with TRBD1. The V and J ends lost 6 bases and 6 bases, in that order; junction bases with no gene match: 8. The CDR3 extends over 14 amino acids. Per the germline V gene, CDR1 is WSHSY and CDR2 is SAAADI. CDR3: CASSPDRVWDTQYF. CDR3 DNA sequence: TGCGCCAGCAGCCCGGACAGGGTATGGGATACGCAGTATTTT.